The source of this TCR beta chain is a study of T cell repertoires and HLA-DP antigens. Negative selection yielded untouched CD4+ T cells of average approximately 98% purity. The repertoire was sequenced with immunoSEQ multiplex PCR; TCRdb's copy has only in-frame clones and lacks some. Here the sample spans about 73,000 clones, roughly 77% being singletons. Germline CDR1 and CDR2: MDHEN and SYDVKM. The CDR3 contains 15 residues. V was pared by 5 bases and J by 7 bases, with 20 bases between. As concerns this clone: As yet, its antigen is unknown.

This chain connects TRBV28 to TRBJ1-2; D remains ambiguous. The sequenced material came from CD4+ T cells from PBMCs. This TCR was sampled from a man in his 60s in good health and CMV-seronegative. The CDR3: CASSRNVRRTSGYTF. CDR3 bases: TGTGCCAGCAGTCGGAACGTCCGGCGTACTTCTGGCTACACCTTC.